Listed here is a single T cell receptor beta chain. Its antigen is not identified. The entry originates in a study of blood T cells in healthy people across ages. Points from the study as a whole: Donors of long life had a larger count of naive CD4+ cells and greater diversity than aged donors.

Whenever a sample was processed, at least 6.5 million PBMCs were isolated. For the second PCR, which ran for roughly 7 to 11 cycles, a sample-barcoded 5' primer and a J-beta primer mix were used. TCRdb independently ran MiXCR on the 5' RACE reads; one entry per CDR3 protein. The sample carries 1,300,000 or so distinct CDR3 sequences, around 55% recorded once. The germline V gene encodes CDR1 SGHRS and CDR2 YFSETQ. V lost 1 base to trimming and J lost 7 bases, with 12 bases between them. This CDR3 region has 13 residues. The clonotype originates from a man younger than 35 in good health. The rearrangement uses TRBV5-1 and TRBJ2-7; D remains ambiguous. The sequencing input was blood. The CDR3 bases are TGCGCCAGCAGCTTGTCCGGTGCGGTTGAGCAGTACTTC. Amino acids: CASSLSGAVEQYF.